The 8 T cell receptor beta chains below come from one sample, sequenced in a study of resident and recirculating memory T cells in vitiligo. Sequencing was performed with immunoSEQ multiplex PCR; in TCRdb, only in-frame clones are kept and a portion is missing. Seen here are tens of thousands of clones, approximately 89% observed once, and the top ten hold around 4.9%. Material for sequencing was blood. These receptors were taken from a male donor with vitiligo.

V gene TRBV6-6 combines with J gene TRBJ2-7; possibly TRBD2 for D (6 bases). Trimming shortened V by 0 bases and J by 2 bases, and 11 bases separated the two germline ends. Germline V gene data show CDR1 as MNHNY and CDR2 as SVGAGI (reference sequence). This CDR3 region has 15 residues. CDR3: CASSYSGDSPYEQYF. CDR3 in DNA: TGTGCCAGCAGTTACTCCGGGGACTCCCCCTACGAGCAGTACTTC.

The chain couples TRBV11-2 to TRBJ2-6; tentative D call: TRBD2 (6 bases). Deletions cut 11 bases from V and 0 bases from J, with 14 bases between. The CDR3 loop spans 15 amino acids. Germline CDR1 SGHAT, CDR2 FQNNGV. CDR3 sequence: CAVHRESSGANVLTF. The CDR3 nucleotides read TGTGCCGTGCATCGGGAGAGCTCTGGGGCCAACGTCCTGACTTTC.

CDR3 sequence reads: CASSPTSGGANEQFF. DNA of the CDR3: TGTGCCAGCAGTCCGACTAGCGGGGGAGCCAATGAGCAGTTCTTC. V usage is TRBV6-1 and J usage is TRBJ2-1, with 12 nucleotides matching TRBD2. Trimming at V came to 5 bases and at J to 6 bases, leaving 5 bases not matched to a gene. This CDR3 contains 15 residues. The germline V gene has CDR1 MNHNS and CDR2 SASEGT.

The CDR3 region has the DNA TGTGCCAGCAGGACCGATGGAGATAGCAATCAGCCCCAGCATTTT. As protein: CASRTDGDSNQPQHF. The chain couples TRBV6-5 to TRBJ1-5; the D is unclear. Trimming took off 6 bases at V and 0 bases at J, with 12 bases between the two ends. The length of the CDR3 is 15 residues. The germline V gene encodes CDR1 MNHEY and CDR2 SVGAGI.

The V gene is TRBV9, the J gene TRBJ2-3; 8 bases map to TRBD2. V lost 0 bases to trimming and J lost 6 bases; unmatched junction nucleotides: 9. Germline values: CDR1 SGDLS, CDR2 YYNGEE. This CDR3 is 16 amino acids long. This CDR3 reads CASSVETGGAGDTQYF. CDR3 nucleotides: TGTGCCAGCAGCGTAGAAACCGGGGGGGCAGGGGATACGCAGTATTTT.

The gene calls are TRBV18 and TRBJ2-3, with 8 bases that match TRBD2. The V gene's germline CDR1 is KGHSH and CDR2 LQKENI. The ends lost 2 bases at V and 4 bases at J; junction bases unmatched: 14. The CDR3 runs 18 residues. CDR3 in amino acids: CASSPSVLAVAGADTQYF. The CDR3 DNA sequence: TGTGCCAGCTCACCATCAGTACTAGCGGTCGCCGGGGCAGATACGCAGTATTTT.

The rearrangement links TRBV5-1 to TRBJ1-1; D possibly corresponds to TRBD1 (5 bases). CDR3 size: 16 residues. Germline V gene sequence: CDR1 SGHRS, CDR2 YFSETQ. V lost 1 base and J lost 1, with 14 bases in between. CDR3 loop: CASSLNRRGGNTEAFF. DNA of the CDR3: TGCGCCAGCAGCTTGAATCGGCGGGGGGGGAACACTGAAGCTTTCTTT.

The chain joins TRBV5-5 to TRBJ1-5, with unresolved D. The germline V and J ends were trimmed by 5 bases and 2 bases, with 11 bases remaining between them. CDR1 is SGHKS and CDR2 is YYEKEE in the germline V gene (reference sequence). This CDR3 region has 14 residues. The CDR3 reads CASRPGVGNQPQHF. The CDR3 bases are TGTGCCAGCAGACCGGGAGTAGGCAATCAGCCCCAGCATTTT. Based on the CDR3 plus reference TRBV5-5 and TRBJ1-5, the full variable domain is DAGVTQSPTHLIKTRGQQVTLRCSPISGHKSVSWYQQVLGQGPQFIFQYYEKEERGRGNFPDRFSARQFPNYSSELNVNALLLGDSALYLCASRPGVGNQPQHFGDGTRLSIL.